The present entry profiles one TCR beta chain with its context. Its target is not known. Use of 60 Vbeta and 13 Jbeta primers characterized the PCR. The data were produced by immunoSEQ multiplex PCR, yet TCRdb's version contains in-frame clones alone and is incomplete. Of some 150,000 clones listed, over 60% are singletons. CDR3 size: 11 residues. Germline loops: CDR1 DFQATT, CDR2 SNEGSKA (reference sequence). V was trimmed by 6 bases and J by 4 bases, leaving 9 bases between them. The data belong to a study of cytomegalovirus exposure and HLA in healthy donors. Points from the study as a whole: The majority of TCR sequences were rare, yet some public TCRs appeared in many donors.

The clonotype originates from a man aged 35-49 years in good health and CMV-seropositive. This chain joins TRBV20-1 and TRBJ2-5, with unresolved D. The sample taken for sequencing was PBMCs. CDR3 in amino acids: CSAAFRETQYF. The CDR3 DNA follows: TGCAGTGCAGCGTTCAGAGAGACCCAGTACTTC.